These T cell receptor beta chains were read from a single sample in a study of T cells after yellow fever vaccination. TCRdb reanalysed the 5' RACE reads using MiXCR and keeps one entry per CDR3 protein. The sample shows some 340,000 distinct CDR3 sequences, about 10% of them seen only once. The sequenced sample was CD4+ T cells sorted from PBMCs, obtained 45 days after the yellow fever booster vaccination. These receptors came from a man younger than 30 who received the YFV17D yellow fever vaccine. CDR3s include the opening cysteine and the closing phenylalanine or tryptophan. Each record gives: clone size, V gene, J gene, D gene, CDR3 DNA, CDR3 protein. A D gene is named only where the DNA matches it firmly. Some rows mark clone size as missing; the rest say once, few, many or name a class of expanded clone.

clone_size: NA
v_call: TRBV7-7
j_call: TRBJ2-3
d_call: TRBD2
cdr3_nt: TGTGCCAGCAGTCCGGGACTAGCGGGGGGGATTGCTACGCAGTATTTT
cdr3_aa: CASSPGLAGGIATQYF

clone_size: NA
v_call: TRBV12-3/TRBV12-4
j_call: TRBJ2-1
d_call: TRBD2
cdr3_nt: TGTGCCAGCAGTCCCCTACTAGCGGGGGGCAGGGAGCAGTTCTTC
cdr3_aa: CASSPLLAGGREQFF

clone_size: NA
v_call: TRBV5-1
j_call: TRBJ1-5
d_call: NA
cdr3_nt: TGCGCCAGCAGCTTAGACAGTGTTCAGCCCCAGCATTTT
cdr3_aa: CASSLDSVQPQHF

clone_size: few
v_call: TRBV6-5
j_call: TRBJ1-2
d_call: TRBD1
cdr3_nt: TGTGCCAGCAGTTACCACAGGGGAGAACGGGGCTACACCTTC
cdr3_aa: CASSYHRGERGYTF

clone_size: NA
v_call: TRBV12-3/TRBV12-4
j_call: TRBJ2-3
d_call: TRBD2
cdr3_nt: TGTGCCAGCAGTAGTCAGCGGGGGGTCACAGATACGCAGTATTTT
cdr3_aa: CASSSQRGVTDTQYF

clone_size: NA
v_call: TRBV20-1
j_call: TRBJ1-2
d_call: TRBD1
cdr3_nt: TGCAGTGCTAGAGGGGTCGGACAGGCCTTGAATGGCTACACCTTC
cdr3_aa: CSARGVGQALNGYTF

clone_size: few
v_call: TRBV5-1
j_call: TRBJ2-2
d_call: TRBD2
cdr3_nt: TGCGCCAGCAGCTTGAGATCGGGGGGGCTCACCGGGGAGCTGTTTTTT
cdr3_aa: CASSLRSGGLTGELFF

clone_size: many
v_call: TRBV4-1
j_call: TRBJ2-5
d_call: TRBD2
cdr3_nt: TGCGCCAGCAGCCAAGAGCGGCGGGGGGGACAAGAGACCCAGTACTTC
cdr3_aa: CASSQERRGGQETQYF

clone_size: NA
v_call: TRBV18
j_call: TRBJ2-1
d_call: TRBD1
cdr3_nt: TGTGCCAGCTCACAAAGACAGGGACCCTACAATGAGCAGTTCTTC
cdr3_aa: CASSQRQGPYNEQFF

clone_size: NA
v_call: TRBV7-2
j_call: TRBJ1-6
d_call: NA
cdr3_nt: TGTGCCAGCAGCTTCCTTCAGACCCTCCACTTT
cdr3_aa: CASSFLQTLHF

clone_size: NA
v_call: TRBV7-3
j_call: TRBJ2-5
d_call: NA
cdr3_nt: TGTGCCAGCAGCCCCGGGACCATTGAGACCCAGTACTTC
cdr3_aa: CASSPGTIETQYF

clone_size: NA
v_call: TRBV20-1
j_call: TRBJ1-1
d_call: NA
cdr3_nt: TGCAGTGCTAGAGATCCAGGGGTCCCTGAAGCTTTCTTT
cdr3_aa: CSARDPGVPEAFF

clone_size: few
v_call: TRBV9
j_call: TRBJ2-5
d_call: TRBD1
cdr3_nt: TGTGCCAGCAGTGACCTGACAGGGGTTTGGGAGACCCAGTACTTC
cdr3_aa: CASSDLTGVWETQYF

clone_size: NA
v_call: TRBV7-2
j_call: TRBJ2-4
d_call: TRBD2
cdr3_nt: TGTGCCAGCAGCTTAAATACCGGGGGGGACATTCAGTACTTC
cdr3_aa: CASSLNTGGDIQYF

clone_size: NA
v_call: TRBV7-2
j_call: TRBJ1-2
d_call: NA
cdr3_nt: TGTGCCAGCAGCGCGGGGTGGGCCACAGACCCACACTTC
cdr3_aa: CASSAGWATDPHF

clone_size: many
v_call: TRBV9
j_call: TRBJ1-1
d_call: NA
cdr3_nt: TGTGCCAGCAGCGTAGTGGCCGGAAAGAGCACTGAAGCTTTCTTT
cdr3_aa: CASSVVAGKSTEAFF

clone_size: NA
v_call: TRBV11-2
j_call: TRBJ2-3
d_call: NA
cdr3_nt: TGTGCCAGCAGTACGTACAGGGAGGATACGCAGTATTTT
cdr3_aa: CASSTYREDTQYF

clone_size: NA
v_call: TRBV20-1
j_call: TRBJ1-2
d_call: TRBD1
cdr3_nt: TGCAGTGCCGATCTTCCGGACAGGGGTCACTATGGCTACACCTTC
cdr3_aa: CSADLPDRGHYGYTF

clone_size: many
v_call: TRBV20-1
j_call: TRBJ1-3
d_call: NA
cdr3_nt: TGCAGTGCTAGCCCCCCCAGACCAAGGGCCCCATACTCTGGAAACACCATATATTTT
cdr3_aa: CSASPPRPRAPYSGNTIYF

clone_size: NA
v_call: TRBV4-3
j_call: TRBJ2-3
d_call: NA
cdr3_nt: TGCGCCAGCAGCCAGCAGGGACCCTTCACAGATACGCAGTATTTT
cdr3_aa: CASSQQGPFTDTQYF

clone_size: NA
v_call: TRBV5-1
j_call: TRBJ2-5
d_call: TRBD1
cdr3_nt: TGCGCCAGCAGCGTAGCAGGGGGCGCAGAGACCCAGTACTTC
cdr3_aa: CASSVAGGAETQYF

clone_size: NA
v_call: TRBV12-5
j_call: TRBJ2-3
d_call: NA
cdr3_nt: TGTGCTAGTGGTTTGGTACGGAACGAGGGAACAGATACGCAGTATTTT
cdr3_aa: CASGLVRNEGTDTQYF

clone_size: many
v_call: TRBV24-1
j_call: TRBJ2-5
d_call: NA
cdr3_nt: TGTGCCACCAGTGACGCTTCACAGGGTAAAGAGACCCAGTACTTC
cdr3_aa: CATSDASQGKETQYF

clone_size: NA
v_call: TRBV20-1
j_call: TRBJ2-7
d_call: NA
cdr3_nt: TGCAGTGCTAGAGACGGAGGCCGGCAGTACTTC
cdr3_aa: CSARDGGRQYF

clone_size: few
v_call: TRBV25-1
j_call: TRBJ2-7
d_call: TRBD1
cdr3_nt: TGTGCCAGCAGTGAAGGGGGGGGACAGGGAAACTACGAGCAGTACTTC
cdr3_aa: CASSEGGGQGNYEQYF

clone_size: NA
v_call: TRBV5-1
j_call: TRBJ2-7
d_call: NA
cdr3_nt: TGCGCCAGCAGCGCCGGGACGGGAACCTACGAGCAGTACTTC
cdr3_aa: CASSAGTGTYEQYF

clone_size: NA
v_call: TRBV5-1
j_call: TRBJ2-6
d_call: NA
cdr3_nt: TGCGCCAGCACCCCGCCTGGAAACTCTGGGGCCAACGTCCTGACTTTC
cdr3_aa: CASTPPGNSGANVLTF

clone_size: NA
v_call: TRBV6-5
j_call: TRBJ1-1
d_call: NA
cdr3_nt: TGTGCCAGCAGGACGGACACTGAAGCTTTCTTT
cdr3_aa: CASRTDTEAFF

clone_size: NA
v_call: TRBV9
j_call: TRBJ1-1
d_call: TRBD1
cdr3_nt: TGTGCCAGCAGCGTGGGAGGGACAGCGAACACTGAAGCTTTCTTT
cdr3_aa: CASSVGGTANTEAFF

clone_size: many
v_call: TRBV5-8
j_call: TRBJ1-2
d_call: NA
cdr3_nt: TGTGCCAGCAGCTTAACCAGGGGAACTAACTATGGCTACACCTTC
cdr3_aa: CASSLTRGTNYGYTF

clone_size: NA
v_call: TRBV11-2
j_call: TRBJ1-2
d_call: NA
cdr3_nt: TGTGCCAGCAGCTTAAGTTTTAAAGGGTCCGACTATGGCTACACCTTC
cdr3_aa: CASSLSFKGSDYGYTF

clone_size: NA
v_call: TRBV5-6
j_call: TRBJ2-3
d_call: NA
cdr3_nt: TGTGCCAGCAGCTTGGCGGCGGGGGCCACAGATACGCAGTATTTT
cdr3_aa: CASSLAAGATDTQYF

clone_size: many
v_call: TRBV7-2
j_call: TRBJ1-1
d_call: NA
cdr3_nt: TGTGCCAGCAGCTTAGGGACGTCCCGGGCGGACACTGAAGCTTTCTTT
cdr3_aa: CASSLGTSRADTEAFF

clone_size: NA
v_call: TRBV21-1
j_call: TRBJ2-3
d_call: NA
cdr3_nt: TGTGCCAGCAGCATAGAAAGGGCGGCCACAGATACGCAGTATTTT
cdr3_aa: CASSIERAATDTQYF

clone_size: NA
v_call: TRBV19
j_call: TRBJ2-5
d_call: TRBD2
cdr3_nt: TGTGCCAGTAGTATAGATGGGCCAGCGGCGGGGGGGGCAGAGACCCAGTACTTC
cdr3_aa: CASSIDGPAAGGAETQYF

clone_size: NA
v_call: TRBV5-1
j_call: TRBJ2-5
d_call: TRBD2
cdr3_nt: TGCGCCAGCAGCCGCGGAGTAGCGGGGGGACAAGAGACCCAGTACTTC
cdr3_aa: CASSRGVAGGQETQYF

clone_size: NA
v_call: TRBV23-1
j_call: TRBJ1-2
d_call: TRBD1
cdr3_nt: TGCGCCAGCAGCCAGCCCCCCATCCGGGACAGGGGGTGCTACACCTTC
cdr3_aa: CASSQPPIRDRGCYTF

clone_size: few
v_call: TRBV5-5
j_call: TRBJ2-5
d_call: TRBD1
cdr3_nt: TGTGCCAGCAGCCAACAGGGGGATTTTAGGGAGACCCAGTACTTC
cdr3_aa: CASSQQGDFRETQYF

clone_size: NA
v_call: TRBV27
j_call: TRBJ2-5
d_call: NA
cdr3_nt: TGTGCCACCCAGCGGGCCGAGCGGGAGACCCAGTACTTC
cdr3_aa: CATQRAERETQYF

clone_size: NA
v_call: TRBV13
j_call: TRBJ2-2
d_call: NA
cdr3_nt: TGTGCCAGCAGCTTAGTGAGGAGCAGGAGCACCGGGGAGCTGTTTTTT
cdr3_aa: CASSLVRSRSTGELFF

clone_size: few
v_call: TRBV27
j_call: TRBJ1-1
d_call: NA
cdr3_nt: TGTGCCAGCACGGCAGGGTTTGGGAGGGGGGGTCTGAACACTGAAGCTTTCTTT
cdr3_aa: CASTAGFGRGGLNTEAFF

clone_size: few
v_call: TRBV27
j_call: TRBJ2-5
d_call: TRBD1
cdr3_nt: TGTGCCAGCAGTTTAGCCTTTCGGACAGGGGGCTCCCAAGAGACCCAGTACTTC
cdr3_aa: CASSLAFRTGGSQETQYF

clone_size: NA
v_call: TRBV10-2
j_call: TRBJ1-4
d_call: TRBD1
cdr3_nt: TGCGCCAGCGGAGAACGGACAGGGGTCGAAAAACTGTTTTTT
cdr3_aa: CASGERTGVEKLFF

clone_size: few
v_call: TRBV9
j_call: TRBJ2-5
d_call: NA
cdr3_nt: TGTGCCAGCAGCTCCTTAACCAGCGGGGAGACCCAGTACTTC
cdr3_aa: CASSSLTSGETQYF

clone_size: few
v_call: TRBV20-1
j_call: TRBJ2-2
d_call: NA
cdr3_nt: TGCAGTGCTCAGGGGACCGGGGAGCTGTTTTTT
cdr3_aa: CSAQGTGELFF

clone_size: few
v_call: TRBV7-2
j_call: TRBJ1-6
d_call: NA
cdr3_nt: TGTGCCAGCAGCTTAGACAGGGATTCCAGTTCACCCCTCCACTTT
cdr3_aa: CASSLDRDSSSPLHF

clone_size: NA
v_call: TRBV20-1
j_call: TRBJ2-7
d_call: TRBD1
cdr3_nt: TGCAGTGCTGGACCGGGACAGGGGCAGTACTTC
cdr3_aa: CSAGPGQGQYF

clone_size: NA
v_call: TRBV7-2
j_call: TRBJ1-6
d_call: NA
cdr3_nt: TGTGCCAGCAGCTTAGTGGCAGGGCCTTCACCCCTCCACTTT
cdr3_aa: CASSLVAGPSPLHF

clone_size: many
v_call: TRBV7-6
j_call: TRBJ2-2
d_call: TRBD1
cdr3_nt: TGTGCCGCAGGGGGTAGGAAGACCGGGGAGCTGTTTTTT
cdr3_aa: CAAGGRKTGELFF